One sample yielded the 15 T cell receptor beta chains listed below, sequenced in a study of vaccination and CD4 T cells after COVID-19. Treatment of the sample: roughly 10-day PBMC culture with coronavirus spike peptide pools or control peptides (ViraFEST assay). Their target antigens are unknown. Researchers used the Oncomine TCR Beta short-read assay to sequence DNA from cultured CD4+ T cells. TCRdb reprocessed the PCR reads with MiXCR, giving one entry per CDR3 protein. Of 3,500 to 4,000 distinct CDR3 sequences listed, less than 75% were seen once; the top ten hold about 34%. Sequences were obtained from CD4+ T cells from blood, cultured in vitro. The receptors here all came from a human donor who had recovered from COVID-19.

By share of the sample, this clonotype is hyperexpanded. The DNA is omitted, as the CDR3 cannot be located on it reliably, and the CDR3 follows TCRdb's listing. This chain links TRBV6-5 with TRBJ1-2; the table's D call of TRBD1 was not tested on the DNA. The length of the CDR3 is 12 amino acids, counting both ends. Germline loops: CDR1 MNHEY, CDR2 SVGAGI. This CDR3 reads CASSSSRTSYTF.

The V and J genes are TRBV10-3 and TRBJ1-3, with D possibly being TRBD1 (5 bases). V was cut by 6 bases and J by 0 bases, with 12 bases left in between. The CDR3 loop spans 15 amino acids. CDR1 is ENHRY and CDR2 is SYGVKD in the germline V gene. This CDR3 is CAIRAGGPSGNTIYF. CDR3 coding DNA: TGTGCCATCAGGGCCGGGGGTCCCTCTGGAAACACCATATATTTT.

This sequence joins TRBV27 and TRBJ2-3; D call uncertain. V lost 0 bases and J 6 bases, leaving 4 bases between the germline ends. The CDR3 totals 12 residues. CDR1 and CDR2 from the germline V gene are MNHEY and SMNVEV (reference sequence). DNA of the CDR3: TGTGCCAGCAGTTTATCCCTTGATACGCAGTATTTT. Its translation: CASSLSLDTQYF.

As for this clonotype: Germline and junction disagree at one end, which may indicate a read error. The J gene is TRBJ1-4, the V gene TRBV6-2 or TRBV6-3, with D unresolved. This CDR3 is 12 amino acids long. CDR1 and CDR2 from the germline V gene are MNHEY and SVGEGT. In DNA form, the CDR3 reads TGTGCCAGCAGAAGCGGTGCCGGGAACGGACTTTTT. Translation: CASRSGAGNGLF.

The chain couples TRBV12-3 or TRBV12-4 to TRBJ2-7, with 9 bases identical to TRBD1. V lost 7 bases, J lost 1 base, and 5 bases stayed unmatched. This CDR3 has 14 residues. The CDR3, as DNA: TGTGCCAGCAAGAAGGGACAGGGATCCTACGAGCAGTACTTC. Amino acid sequence: CASKKGQGSYEQYF.

In the case of this clonotype: A read error may account for a junction end that differs from germline. The chain is built from TRBV6-1 and TRBJ1-1; no definite D call. The CDR3 has 13 amino acids. In germline, CDR1 is MNHNS, CDR2 SASEGT. The CDR3 spells CANSNSLTTEAFF. CDR3 sequence (DNA): TGTGCCAACAGTAATAGTCTCACCACTGAAGCTTTCTTT.

In this sample, this clonotype is large. The chain uses TRBV6-1 and TRBJ2-7; 11 nucleotides line up with TRBD1. The CDR3 runs to 14 residues. The J segment lost 6 bases and the V segment lost 5 bases, leaving 6 bases of the junction unmatched. Germline loops: CDR1 MNHNS, CDR2 SASEGT. For the CDR3, the DNA is TGTGCCAGCAGTACCGGACAGGGGGCGGGCGAGCAGTACTTC. The encoded protein is CASSTGQGAGEQYF.

The table lists this clonotype with a count of one. The chain has TRBV29-1 and TRBJ1-2, with D uncertain. The CDR3 has 12 amino acids. Trimming took off 8 bases at V and 2 bases at J, with 12 bases between the two ends. The germline V gene encodes CDR1 SQVTM and CDR2 ANQGSEA. The CDR3 region has the DNA TGCAGCTCCCTCGGACGGAACTATGGCTACACCTTC. Its translation is CSSLGRNYGYTF.

The V gene is TRBV20-1, the J gene TRBJ2-1; 9 bases map to TRBD1. J gave up 4 bases and V 6 bases, and 10 bases lay outside the gene matches. CDR3 length equals 15 residues. Germline V gene lookup returns CDR1 DFQATT and CDR2 SNEGSKA (reference sequence). This chain's CDR3 is CSAPGQGDLYNEQFF. The CDR3 nucleotides read TGCAGTGCCCCGGGACAGGGAGACCTTTACAATGAGCAGTTCTTC.

In this sample, this clonotype turned up a few times. The chain joins TRBV2 to TRBJ1-2; D ambiguous. Germline values: CDR1 SNHLY, CDR2 FYNNEI. The V and J ends lost 1 base and 4 bases respectively, with 13 bases between them. CDR3 size: 15 residues. CDR3 nucleotides: TGTGCCAGCAGTGAAGACAGCCCGGAGGTCTATGGCTACACCTTC. It encodes CASSEDSPEVYGYTF.

The rearrangement links TRBV20-1 to TRBJ1-6; D not certain. The CDR3 loop spans 14 amino acids. Germline V CDR1 and CDR2: DFQATT, SNEGSKA (reference sequence). V was shortened by 4 bases and J by 7 bases, with 14 bases between the two germline ends. CDR3 sequence (DNA): TGCAGTGCTAAACTACGGCCACCCAATTCACCCCTCCACTTT. Encoded protein: CSAKLRPPNSPLHF.

This clonotype was observed a few times. V usage is TRBV5-4 and J usage is TRBJ2-7; 8 bases map to TRBD1. The DNA end favors TRBJ2-5, so the J call may be wrong. Germline V gene data show CDR1 as SGHNT and CDR2 as YYREEE (reference sequence). The CDR3 consists of 18 residues. The CDR3 region is CASRSGQGERGGQETQYF. The CDR3 region has the DNA TGTGCCAGCAGATCCGGACAGGGTGAGAGGGGAGGCCAAGAGACCCAGTACTTC.

The gene calls are TRBV10-2 and TRBJ1-5; D remains unclear. Germline lookup yields CDR1 WSHSY and CDR2 SAAADI. The germline V and J ends were trimmed by 5 bases and 6 bases, with 11 bases remaining between them. This CDR3 region has 13 residues. CDR3 in DNA: TGCGCCAGCAGTAGTAGGGTGGGTCAGCCCCAGCATTTT. Encoded protein: CASSSRVGQPQHF.

This chain links TRBV20-1 with TRBJ2-1; 11 bases map to TRBD2. Germline CDR1 DFQATT, CDR2 SNEGSKA (reference sequence). CDR3 length: 13 residues. The CDR3 region has the DNA TGCAGCCTAATAGCGGGGGGGGTCAATGAGCAGTTCTTC. This sequence encodes CSLIAGGVNEQFF.

CDR3 loop: CSTKGTGVEAFF. CDR3 DNA: TGCAGTACCAAGGGGACAGGCGTTGAAGCTTTCTTT. The rearrangement joins TRBV20-1 to TRBJ1-1, with 8 bases identical to TRBD1. V lost 8 bases and J lost 7; bases outside the gene matches: 9. Per the germline V gene, CDR1 is DFQATT and CDR2 is SNEGSKA (reference sequence). The CDR3 is 12 amino acids.